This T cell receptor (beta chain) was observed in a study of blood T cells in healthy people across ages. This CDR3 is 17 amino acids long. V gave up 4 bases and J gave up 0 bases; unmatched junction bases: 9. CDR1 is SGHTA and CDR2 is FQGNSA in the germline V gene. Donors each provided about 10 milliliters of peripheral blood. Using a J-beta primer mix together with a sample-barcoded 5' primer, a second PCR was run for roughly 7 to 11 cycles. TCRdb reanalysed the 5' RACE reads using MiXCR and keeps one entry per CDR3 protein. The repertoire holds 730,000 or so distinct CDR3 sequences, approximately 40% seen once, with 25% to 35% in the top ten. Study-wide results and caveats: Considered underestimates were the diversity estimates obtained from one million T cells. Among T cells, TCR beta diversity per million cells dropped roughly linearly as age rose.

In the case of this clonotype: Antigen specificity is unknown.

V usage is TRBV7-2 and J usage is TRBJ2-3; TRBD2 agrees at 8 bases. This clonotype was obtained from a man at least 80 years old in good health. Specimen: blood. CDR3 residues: CASSSPYSGASTDTQYF. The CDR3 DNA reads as TGTGCCAGCAGCTCCCCCTATAGCGGGGCAAGCACAGATACGCAGTATTTT.